This T cell receptor beta chain was sequenced for a study of blood T cell repertoires in COVID-19. Sequencing used immunoSEQ multiplex PCR; TCRdb keeps in-frame clones, though not all of them. The sample lists around 100,000 clones; more than 75% were seen once. Per the germline V gene, CDR1 is MDHEN and CDR2 is SYDVKM. The CDR3 consists of 14 residues. The V gene lost 5 bases and the J gene lost 0 bases, with 8 bases spanning the gap. The chain combines TRBV28 with TRBJ1-5, with a tentative D call TRBD1 (6 bases). The sample taken for sequencing was peripheral blood. The source of this sequence is a man aged 30 to 39 in a cohort sampled during active COVID-19. DNA for the CDR3: TGTGCCAGCAGTCGGACAGTTAGCAATCAGCCCCAGCATTTT. Residues: CASSRTVSNQPQHF. Variable domain in full (rest from reference TRBV28 and TRBJ1-5): DVKVTQSSRYLVKRTGEKVFLECVQDMDHENMFWYRQDPGLGLRLIYFSYDVKMKEKGDIPEGYSVSREKKERFSLILESASTNQTSMYLCASSRTVSNQPQHFGDGTRLSIL.